The entry that follows covers one T cell receptor beta chain sequence. This receptor's antigen is unknown. Base qualities are not recorded, but no much larger clone differs from it by a single base. This specimen comes from a study of beta chain features in type 1 diabetes listed by TCRdb under 2018. A note on the overall study: Mean age, gender distribution, total cell number and subset yield did not differ between patients and healthy donors. A total of under 120,000,000 sorted cells were examined across all samples, and RNA yield correlated strongly with the number of cells per subset. The study compared the TCRB repertoires of sorted circulating CD4+ T cell subsets in recently diagnosed type 1 diabetes patients with those in matched healthy donors. Whereas all 28 donors provided naive and central memory subsets, regulatory and stem cell-like memory subsets were isolated from just 8 patients and roughly 8 healthy donors.

The entire isolated RNA was reverse transcribed using the High Capacity cDNA Reverse Transcription Kit, and thus expressed TCRB transcripts were sequenced. Deep immunoSEQ sequencing was performed on naive, central memory and regulatory T cell samples, with an average of roughly 3.6 million total reads per sample. Sorted cells were lysed in RLT buffer, and RNA was extracted using DNase-treated RNeasy Micro or Mini kits according to cell number. To prevent cross-contamination, each cell subset was processed individually, whereas patient and healthy donor samples were processed jointly. Using the immunoSEQ multiplex PCR, TCRB sequences were amplified from cDNA into 87-bp fragments spanning the CDR3 region. The amplicons were sequenced using the Illumina HiSeq platform. Per the authors' processing: Synthetic template baselines were used to correct PCR bias computationally, reads within Hamming distance 2 were collapsed, and singletons that could not be merged were discarded. Reads were aligned against IMGT to assign V, D and J genes, CDR3 length and insertions or deletions at six rearrangement sites. Within each subset, clonotype counts were normalized to sorted cell number, and only after that were true diversity and Gini coefficients computed with the tcR R package. The overlap coefficient, calculated on TCRB nucleotide sequences, was used to measure repertoire sharing. As a proxy for the pre-selection repertoire, out-of-frame TCRB sequences from naive cells were analyzed. In its TCRdb copy, this immuneACCESS table keeps in-frame sequences only and misses some clones. Where compared with another copy, unresolved V genes explain less than half of these, and the others have no known cause. The V and J calls and clone size come from that table; D and trimming were worked out from the DNA. The sample records some 270,000 clones, 11% to 15% of which are singletons. Together, the top ten hold around 0.03% of the sample.

CDR1 and CDR2 (KGHSH, LQKENI) derive from the germline V gene. The CDR3, cysteine through phenylalanine, is 16 amino acids long. Of all the DNA, just the CDR3 is kept, 48 bases in frame from base 1. Between the V and J ends, shortened by 3 bases and 3 bases respectively, the junction contains 16 bases. Each donor gave one peripheral blood draw, averaging roughly 100 mL, which was collected into heparinised tubes. A BD FACSAria II and a panel including CD45RO, CCR7, CD25, CD127, CD95 and CD27 were used to sort naive, central memory, regulatory and stem cell-like memory CD4+ T cells. Every sorted population had a purity above 95%. Right away, PBMCs were isolated by Lymphoprep density gradient centrifugation and were stained directly, with no culture step. To minimize batch effects, samples were stained and sorted in pairs, one healthy donor with one patient per experiment. Overall study results and their limits: Patients with type 1 diabetes made fewer insertions and deleted more nucleotides at VDJ recombination sites, implying thymic rearrangement abnormalities. A moderate but significant shortening of TCRB CDR3 length was observed in type 1 diabetes patients in all four CD4+ subsets. HLA sub-analyses involved small numbers of individuals, so any influence of HLA type on TCRB rearrangement remained unresolved. Because cDNA was sequenced instead of genomic DNA, activated cells with high expression could be over-represented, although the groups did not differ in activation or CD3 levels. Naive, central memory and regulatory TCRB repertoires appeared to be more alike among patients than among healthy donors. Shorter templates might have been favored by PCR, but patient and control samples were amplified and corrected together, so both groups would have been affected equally by any skew.

Material for sequencing was naive CD4+ T cells from blood. The cell subset or site label, read with the paper, signifies: true naive CD4+ T cells. The TCR originated in a woman aged 40 to 50 in good health. The sequence links TRBV18 to TRBJ2-3; a tentative D match to TRBD2 spans 5 bases. The CDR3 is CASSPNTRGLTDTQYF. The base sequence is TGTGCCAGCTCACCCAACACACGAGGGTTGACAGATACGCAGTATTTT.